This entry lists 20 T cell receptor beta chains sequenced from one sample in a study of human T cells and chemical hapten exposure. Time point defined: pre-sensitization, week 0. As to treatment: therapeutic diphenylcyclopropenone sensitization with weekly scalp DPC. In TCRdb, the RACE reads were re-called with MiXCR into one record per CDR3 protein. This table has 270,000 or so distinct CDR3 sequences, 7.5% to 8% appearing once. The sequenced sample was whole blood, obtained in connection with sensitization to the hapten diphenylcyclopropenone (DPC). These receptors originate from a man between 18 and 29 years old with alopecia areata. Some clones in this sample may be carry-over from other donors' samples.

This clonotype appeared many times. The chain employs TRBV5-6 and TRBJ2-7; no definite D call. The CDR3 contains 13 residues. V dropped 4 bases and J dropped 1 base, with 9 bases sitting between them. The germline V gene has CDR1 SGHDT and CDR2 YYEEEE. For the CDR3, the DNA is TGTGCCAGCAGCCCGGTTGGGTCCTACGAGCAGTACTTC. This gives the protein CASSPVGSYEQYF. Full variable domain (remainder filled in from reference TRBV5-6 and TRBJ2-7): DAGVTQSPTHLIKTRGQQVTLRCSPKSGHDTVSWYQQALGQGPQFIFQYYEEEERQRGNFPDRFSGHQFPNYSSELNVNALLLGDSALYLCASSPVGSYEQYFGPGTRLTVT.

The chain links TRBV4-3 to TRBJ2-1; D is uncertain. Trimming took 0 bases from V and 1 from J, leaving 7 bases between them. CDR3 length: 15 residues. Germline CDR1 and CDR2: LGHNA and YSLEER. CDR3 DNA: TGCGCCAGCAGCCAAGAGGCGGTATCCTACAATGAGCAGTTCTTC. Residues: CASSQEAVSYNEQFF.

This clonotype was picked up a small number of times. CDR3 nucleotides: TGCGCCAGCAGAACCTCGGGACAGCTTACGAACACCGGGGAGCTGTTTTTT. It is translated as CASRTSGQLTNTGELFF. The V call is TRBV4-3, the J call TRBJ2-2; 7 bases are shared with TRBD1. Losses at the gene ends were 6 bases for V and 0 bases for J; bases not matched to a gene: 10. The length of the CDR3 is 17 residues. CDR1 and CDR2 (germline): LGHNA, YSLEER.

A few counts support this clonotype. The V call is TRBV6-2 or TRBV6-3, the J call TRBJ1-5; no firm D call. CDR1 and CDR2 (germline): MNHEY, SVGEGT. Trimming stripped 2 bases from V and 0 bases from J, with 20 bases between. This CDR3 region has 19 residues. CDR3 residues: CASSYSGPATRISNQPQHF. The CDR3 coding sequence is TGTGCCAGCAGTTACAGTGGGCCGGCAACACGTATTAGCAATCAGCCCCAGCATTTT.

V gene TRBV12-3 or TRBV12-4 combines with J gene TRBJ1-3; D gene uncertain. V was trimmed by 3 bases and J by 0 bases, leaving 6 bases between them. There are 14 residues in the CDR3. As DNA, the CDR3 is TGTGCCAGCAGTTTGGCACACTCTGGAAACACCATATATTTT. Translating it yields CASSLAHSGNTIYF.

The CDR3 nucleotides are TGCGCCAGCAGCCCCAGCGGACAGGGGTCAACGGGGGGCTCGGAGACCCAGTACTTC. This encodes CASSPSGQGSTGGSETQYF. This chain connects TRBV4-1 to TRBJ2-5; the match to TRBD1 covers 9 bases. CDR3 size: 19 residues. The germline CDR1 and CDR2 sequences are MGHRA and YSYEKL. The J segment lost 5 bases and the V segment lost 4 bases, leaving 20 bases of the junction unmatched.

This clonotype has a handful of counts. The CDR3 loop reads CASSYSPNQPQHF. DNA of the CDR3: TGTGCCAGCAGCTATTCGCCGAATCAGCCCCAGCATTTT. The genes are TRBV6-5 and TRBJ1-5, with no clear D. The CDR3 runs to 13 residues. Germline loops: CDR1 MNHEY, CDR2 SVGAGI. The V gene lost 6 bases and the J gene lost 4 bases, with 10 bases spanning the gap.

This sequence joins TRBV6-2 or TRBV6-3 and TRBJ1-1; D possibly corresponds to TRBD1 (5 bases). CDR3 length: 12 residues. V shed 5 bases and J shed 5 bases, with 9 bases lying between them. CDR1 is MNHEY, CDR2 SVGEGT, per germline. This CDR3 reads CASSGHPTEAFF. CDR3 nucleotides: TGTGCCAGCAGTGGACACCCAACTGAAGCTTTCTTT.

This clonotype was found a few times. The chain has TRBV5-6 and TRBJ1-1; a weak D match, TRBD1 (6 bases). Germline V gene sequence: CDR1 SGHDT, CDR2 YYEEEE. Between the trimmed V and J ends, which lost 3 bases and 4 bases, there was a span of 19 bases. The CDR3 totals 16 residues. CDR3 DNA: TGTGCCAGCAGCTCCCCACCGGGACACCGCGGCACTGAAGCTTTCTTT. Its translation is CASSSPPGHRGTEAFF. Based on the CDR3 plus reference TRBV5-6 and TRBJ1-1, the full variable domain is DAGVTQSPTHLIKTRGQQVTLRCSPKSGHDTVSWYQQALGQGPQFIFQYYEEEERQRGNFPDRFSGHQFPNYSSELNVNALLLGDSALYLCASSSPPGHRGTEAFFGQGTRLTVV.

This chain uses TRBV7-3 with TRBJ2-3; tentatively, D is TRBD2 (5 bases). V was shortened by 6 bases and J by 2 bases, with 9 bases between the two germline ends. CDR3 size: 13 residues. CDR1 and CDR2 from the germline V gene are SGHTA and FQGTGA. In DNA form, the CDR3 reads TGTGCCAGCAGGGAGACTAACACAGATACGCAGTATTTT. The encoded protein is CASRETNTDTQYF.

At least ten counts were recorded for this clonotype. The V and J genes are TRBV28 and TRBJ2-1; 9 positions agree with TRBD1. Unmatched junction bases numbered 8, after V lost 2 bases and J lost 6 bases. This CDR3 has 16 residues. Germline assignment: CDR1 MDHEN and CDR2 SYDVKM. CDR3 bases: TGTGCCAGCAGTTTACCAGACAGGGGGGTTAGCAATGAGCAGTTCTTC. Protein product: CASSLPDRGVSNEQFF.

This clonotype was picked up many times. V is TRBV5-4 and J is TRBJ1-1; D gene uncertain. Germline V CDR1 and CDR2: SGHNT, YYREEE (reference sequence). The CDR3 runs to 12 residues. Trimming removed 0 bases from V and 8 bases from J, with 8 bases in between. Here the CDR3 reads CASSLGQLEAFF. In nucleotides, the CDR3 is TGTGCCAGCAGCTTGGGGCAGCTAGAAGCTTTCTTT.

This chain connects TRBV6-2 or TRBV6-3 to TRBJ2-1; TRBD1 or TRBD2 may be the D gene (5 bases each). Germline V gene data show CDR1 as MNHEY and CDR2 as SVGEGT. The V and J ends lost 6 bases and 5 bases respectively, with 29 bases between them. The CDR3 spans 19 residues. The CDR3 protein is CASRRGGYTVSLVHNEQFF. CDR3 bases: TGTGCCAGCAGACGGGGCGGGTACACAGTCTCCCTAGTCCACAATGAGCAGTTCTTC.

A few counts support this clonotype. CDR3 region: CAISVTGAPDGYTF. The CDR3 region has the DNA TGTGCCATCAGTGTAACGGGGGCGCCGGATGGCTACACCTTC. The V gene is TRBV10-3, the J gene TRBJ1-2; D is possibly TRBD1 (6 bases). V gave up 4 bases and J gave up 6 bases, with 15 bases separating them. The germline V gene has CDR1 ENHRY and CDR2 SYGVKD. The CDR3 length is 14 residues.

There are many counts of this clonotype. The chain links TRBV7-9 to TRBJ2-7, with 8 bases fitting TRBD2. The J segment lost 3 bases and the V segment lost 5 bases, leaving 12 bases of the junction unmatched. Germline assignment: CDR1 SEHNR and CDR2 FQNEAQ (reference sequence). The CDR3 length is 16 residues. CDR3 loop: CASSRSGGGPNYEQYF. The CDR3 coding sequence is TGTGCCAGCAGCCGTTCGGGAGGGGGTCCTAACTACGAGCAGTACTTC.

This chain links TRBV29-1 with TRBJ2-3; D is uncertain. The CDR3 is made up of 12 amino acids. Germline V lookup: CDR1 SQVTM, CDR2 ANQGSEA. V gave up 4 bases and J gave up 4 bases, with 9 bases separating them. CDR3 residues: CSVVSAADTQYF. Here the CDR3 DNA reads TGCAGCGTTGTTTCGGCCGCAGATACGCAGTATTTT.

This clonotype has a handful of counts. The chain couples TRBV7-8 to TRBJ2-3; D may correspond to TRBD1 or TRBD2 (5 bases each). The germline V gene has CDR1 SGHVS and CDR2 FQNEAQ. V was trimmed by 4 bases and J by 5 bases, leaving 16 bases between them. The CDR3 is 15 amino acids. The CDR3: CASSSPRDPRDTQYF. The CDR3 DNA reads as TGTGCCAGCAGCTCCCCCCGGGACCCCAGAGATACGCAGTATTTT.

The CDR3 sequence: CSATQGAGANVLTF. In nucleotides, the CDR3 is TGCAGCGCTACACAGGGAGCTGGGGCCAACGTCCTGACTTTC. The V call is TRBV29-1, the J call TRBJ2-6; a possible D gene is TRBD1 (6 bases). V was cut by 7 bases and J by 2 bases, with 12 bases left in between. Looked up from germline, CDR1 is SQVTM and CDR2 is ANQGSEA. This CDR3 is 14 amino acids long. Full variable domain (missing parts from reference TRBV29-1 and TRBJ2-6): SAVISQKPSRDICQRGTSLTIQCQVDSQVTMMFWYRQQPGQSLTLIATANQGSEATYESGFVIDKFPISRPNLTFSTLTVSNMSPEDSSIYLCSATQGAGANVLTFGAGSRLTVL.

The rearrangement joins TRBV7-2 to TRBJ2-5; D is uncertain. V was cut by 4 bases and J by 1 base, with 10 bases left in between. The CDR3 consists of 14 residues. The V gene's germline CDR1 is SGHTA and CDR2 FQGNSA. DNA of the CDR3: TGTGCCAGCAGCTCCCCCCTAAGCCAAGAGACCCAGTACTTC. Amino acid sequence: CASSSPLSQETQYF.

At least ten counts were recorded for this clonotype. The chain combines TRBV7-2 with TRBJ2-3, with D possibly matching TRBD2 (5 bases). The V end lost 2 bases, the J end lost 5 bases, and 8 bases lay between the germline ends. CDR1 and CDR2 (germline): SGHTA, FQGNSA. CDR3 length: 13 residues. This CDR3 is CASSLRGKDTQYF. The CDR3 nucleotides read TGTGCCAGCAGCTTACGAGGGAAAGATACGCAGTATTTT.